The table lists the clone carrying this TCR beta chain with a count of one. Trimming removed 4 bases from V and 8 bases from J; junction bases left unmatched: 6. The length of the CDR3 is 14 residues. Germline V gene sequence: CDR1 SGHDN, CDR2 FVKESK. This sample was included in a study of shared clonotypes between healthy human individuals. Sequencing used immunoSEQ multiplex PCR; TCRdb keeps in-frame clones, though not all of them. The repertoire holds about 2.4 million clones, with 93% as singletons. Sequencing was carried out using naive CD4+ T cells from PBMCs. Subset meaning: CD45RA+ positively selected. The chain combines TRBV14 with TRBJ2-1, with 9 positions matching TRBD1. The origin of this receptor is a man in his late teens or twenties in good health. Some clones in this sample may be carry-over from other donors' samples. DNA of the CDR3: TGTGCCAGCAGCCCGGGACAGGGCTTGGATGAGCAGTTCTTC. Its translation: CASSPGQGLDEQFF.